These 20 T cell receptor beta chains originate from one sample sequenced in a study of T cells in Graves' hyperthyroidism and ophthalmopathy. Researchers amplified the TCR beta CDR3 regions from RNA transcripts. HTBI primers were the set used in a first-round RT-PCR of the TCR CDR3. MiXCR, run by TCRdb on the multiplex PCR reads, gives a single entry per CDR3 protein. The profile covers around 450,000 distinct CDR3 sequences, with around 14% appearing a single time and around 7% taken by the ten largest. Sequenced: blood. The receptors shown here come from a young woman with Graves' hyperthyroidism.

This clonotype appeared many times. The chain has TRBV6-1 and TRBJ1-5; D ambiguous. Germline V gene sequence: CDR1 MNHNS, CDR2 SASEGT. This CDR3 is built from 14 residues. Trimming left V 6 bases short and J 0 bases short, with 9 bases between. The CDR3 loop reads CASRRRYSNQPQHF. The CDR3 DNA is TGTGCCAGCAGAAGGAGGTATAGCAATCAGCCCCAGCATTTT.

The chain employs TRBV6-1 and TRBJ1-2; 7 bases align to TRBD1. V was pared by 3 bases and J by 4 bases, with 5 bases of the junction left unmatched. The CDR3 is 14 amino acids. Germline V gene sequence: CDR1 MNHNS, CDR2 SASEGT. For the CDR3, the DNA is TGTGCCAGCAGTGAGGACAGGCGGGGCTATGGCTACACCTTC. It codes for CASSEDRRGYGYTF.

This clonotype was detected ten times or more. This rearrangement joins TRBV30 to TRBJ2-3; 9 bases line up with TRBD2. The V gene's germline CDR1 is GTSNPN and CDR2 SVGIG (reference sequence). After removal of 4 bases from V and 0 bases from J, the junction contained 2 bases not matched to a gene. The CDR3 sequence is 14 residues long. CDR3 nucleotides: TGTGCCTGGACTAGCGGGACTAGCACAGATACGCAGTATTTT. Its protein product is CAWTSGTSTDTQYF.

The sample holds many counts of this clonotype. The chain couples TRBV2 to TRBJ1-5, with 8 bases identical to TRBD1. With 7 bases clipped from V and 5 bases from J, the junction kept 13 bases outside the gene matches. Germline loops: CDR1 SNHLY, CDR2 FYNNEI. This CDR3 region has 16 residues. In DNA form, the CDR3 reads TGTGCCAGCATCTTAGACAGGACAGGGATTGATCAGCCCCAGCATTTT. The encoded protein is CASILDRTGIDQPQHF.

This clonotype was detected only a few times. A much larger clone lies a single base off, so this may be a read error. This sequence joins TRBV7-9 and TRBJ1-4, with unresolved D. The CDR3 consists of 18 residues. V was shortened by 6 bases and J by 4 bases, with 24 bases between the two germline ends. From germline, CDR1 is SEHNR and CDR2 FQNEAQ (reference sequence). CDR3 in amino acids: CASRGDSGPKRNNEKLFF. CDR3 nucleotide sequence: TGTGCCAGCAGGGGAGATTCGGGCCCGAAAAGGAATAATGAAAAACTGTTTTTT.

The chain carries TRBV29-1 and TRBJ2-3, with TRBD2 matching 9 bases. Germline V gene lookup returns CDR1 SQVTM and CDR2 ANQGSEA. V was pared by 4 bases and J by 1 base, with 6 bases of the junction left unmatched. The CDR3 loop spans 15 amino acids. CDR3 residues: CSVGTTSGRTDTQYF. CDR3 nucleotide sequence: TGCAGCGTTGGAACGACTAGCGGCCGCACAGATACGCAGTATTTT.

V is TRBV20-1 and J is TRBJ2-2; TRBD2 matches 12 bases. CDR3 size: 16 residues. Germline CDR1 and CDR2: DFQATT and SNEGSKA (reference sequence). The J segment lost 6 bases and the V segment lost 0 bases, leaving 5 bases of the junction unmatched. CDR3 coding DNA: TGCAGTGCTAGAGATCCGGGACTAGCGGGCGCCGGGGAGCTGTTTTTT. Its protein is CSARDPGLAGAGELFF.

This clonotype was detected a few times. V usage is TRBV7-6 and J usage is TRBJ1-6; 10 bases agree with TRBD1. Germline CDR1 and CDR2: SGHVS and FNYEAQ. This CDR3 contains 16 residues. The V segment lost 1 base and the J segment 8 bases; nucleotides outside the gene matches: 5. The CDR3 loop is CASSLVSGTGDSPLHF. CDR3 nucleotide sequence: TGTGCCAGCAGCTTAGTTTCCGGGACAGGGGATTCACCCCTCCACTTT.

V is TRBV15 and J is TRBJ2-7, with 9 positions matching TRBD2. This CDR3 is built from 17 residues. V dropped 2 bases and J dropped 1; count of bases not matched to a gene: 9. The germline V gene has CDR1 LNHNV and CDR2 YYDKDF (reference sequence). The DNA of the CDR3 is TGTGCCACCAGCAGACATAGCGGGAGAGAGAGGTCCTACGAGCAGTACTTC. Encoded protein: CATSRHSGRERSYEQYF.

This clonotype was seen at least ten times. This CDR3 is CASSYWASGGSTDTQYF. The DNA for the CDR3 is TGTGCCAGCAGTTACTGGGCTAGCGGGGGAAGCACAGATACGCAGTATTTT. J is TRBJ2-3 and V is TRBV6-5, with 10 bases lining up with TRBD2. Germline values: CDR1 MNHEY, CDR2 SVGAGI. After removal of 1 base from V and 0 bases from J, the junction contained 4 bases not matched to a gene. This CDR3 region has 17 residues.

V usage is TRBV6-4 and J usage is TRBJ2-1; 14 positions match TRBD2. Germline assignment: CDR1 MRHNA and CDR2 SNTAGT. CDR3 length: 15 residues. V was clipped by 0 bases and J by 9 bases; unmatched bases: 1. For the CDR3, the DNA is TGTGCCAGCAGTGACTCGACTAGCGGGGGGGCTGAGCAGTTCTTC. Its protein is CASSDSTSGGAEQFF.

This chain joins TRBV30 and TRBJ2-7; 9 bases fit TRBD2. Germline loops: CDR1 GTSNPN, CDR2 SVGIG (reference sequence). CDR3 length: 12 residues. With V trimmed by 5 bases and J by 4 bases, 3 bases remained unmatched. CDR3 amino acids: CAWAGGLYEQYF. Written as DNA, the CDR3 is TGTGCCTGGGCGGGGGGGCTTTACGAGCAGTACTTC. Variable domain in full (rest from reference TRBV30 and TRBJ2-7): SQTIHQWPATLVQPVGSPLSLECTVEGTSNPNLYWYRQAAGRGLQLLFYSVGIGQISSEVPQNLSASRPQDRQFILSSKKLLLSDSGFYLCAWAGGLYEQYFGPGTRLTVT.

The sample holds many counts of this clonotype. This chain joins TRBV7-8 and TRBJ2-5; the D gene could be TRBD1 or TRBD2 (5 bases each). The CDR3 sequence is 14 residues long. Germline V gene sequence: CDR1 SGHVS, CDR2 FQNEAQ. V dropped 1 base and J dropped 5 bases, with 11 bases sitting between them. The CDR3 here is CASSLGDPRETQYF. CDR3 DNA sequence: TGTGCCAGCAGCTTAGGGGACCCGCGGGAGACCCAGTACTTC.

The table lists this clonotype with many counts. The chain has TRBV5-1 and TRBJ2-7, with a tentative D call TRBD1 (5 bases). Germline V gene lookup returns CDR1 SGHRS and CDR2 YFSETQ. V lost 4 bases to trimming and J lost 7 bases, with 18 bases between them. The CDR3 totals 14 residues. The CDR3 region is CASSTNSGSREQYF. CDR3 DNA: TGCGCCAGCAGCACCAACTCAGGGTCCCGGGAGCAGTACTTC.

This sequence joins TRBV20-1 and TRBJ2-1, with TRBD2 identical over 10 bases. V lost 3 bases, J lost 7 bases, and 3 bases stayed unmatched. The CDR3 has 13 amino acids. Germline-derived CDR1 and CDR2 are DFQATT and SNEGSKA (reference sequence). CDR3 DNA sequence: TGCAGTGCTAGGGCTAGCGGGAGAAATGAGCAGTTCTTC. Amino acid sequence: CSARASGRNEQFF.

For this clonotype: This clone may be a read error of a much larger clone one base away. V gene TRBV13 combines with J gene TRBJ1-2; D is ambiguous. V lost 5 bases, J lost 6 bases, and 16 bases lay in between. This CDR3 contains 14 residues. The germline V gene encodes CDR1 PRHDT and CDR2 FYEKMQ (reference sequence). In DNA, the CDR3 is TGTGCCAGCAGCCGCGAGACACATGAGGATGGCTACACCTTC. It encodes CASSRETHEDGYTF.

This clonotype has ten or more counts. The rearrangement joins TRBV20-1 to TRBJ2-3; 9 bases fit TRBD2. CDR3 size: 14 residues. The germline V gene encodes CDR1 DFQATT and CDR2 SNEGSKA (reference sequence). V lost 3 bases and J lost 6; bases outside the gene matches: 7. Here the CDR3 reads CSASDAGGGDTQYF. CDR3 DNA: TGCAGTGCTAGTGATGCGGGAGGGGGGGATACGCAGTATTTT.

This clonotype was observed at least ten times. The chain joins TRBV7-3 to TRBJ2-7; no clear D. Trimming stripped 0 bases from V and 3 bases from J, with 6 bases between. This CDR3 contains 13 residues. CDR1 is SGHTA and CDR2 is FQGTGA in the germline V gene. The CDR3 DNA reads TGTGCCAGCAGCTTAACAGCCGGCTACGAGCAGTACTTC. Protein sequence: CASSLTAGYEQYF.

This clonotype was found once. The J gene is TRBJ2-3, the V gene TRBV7-2; TRBD2 matches at 11 bases. Losses at the gene ends were 3 bases for V and 4 bases for J; bases not matched to a gene: 3. Germline CDR1 SGHTA, CDR2 FQGNSA. The CDR3 is 15 amino acids. The CDR3 loop is CASSFGLAGSDTQYF. CDR3 bases: TGTGCCAGCAGCTTTGGACTAGCGGGTTCAGATACGCAGTATTTT.

This clonotype was seen repeatedly, ten times or more. The chain combines TRBV20-1 with TRBJ1-6, with 7 bases that match TRBD1. Germline lookup yields CDR1 DFQATT and CDR2 SNEGSKA (reference sequence). V trimming: 0 bases; J trimming: 12 bases; junction bases outside the gene matches: 11. This CDR3 is built from 15 residues. The CDR3 loop reads CSAREAQGDSEPLHF. CDR3 coding DNA: TGCAGTGCTAGAGAGGCCCAGGGGGACTCTGAACCCCTCCACTTT.